The clone carrying this T cell receptor beta chain has a handful of counts. What it recognizes is unknown. The entry originates in a study of beta chain features in type 1 diabetes. Study-level points and caveats: Individuals with type 1 diabetes displayed fewer insertions and more deletions at VDJ junctions. Shorter TCRB CDR3s, moderately but significantly so, were found in Type 1 diabetes patients in all four CD4+ subsets.

In germline, CDR1 is SQVTM, CDR2 ANQGSEA. This CDR3 contains 12 residues. V was trimmed by 5 bases and J by 6 bases, leaving 10 bases between them. cDNA synthesis used the whole RNA isolate, giving expressed TCRB sequences. Naive, central memory and regulatory T cell samples yielded about 3.57 million reads on average. Sequenced by immunoSEQ multiplex PCR; TCRdb stores in-frame clones only, minus some. Here the sample spans hundreds of thousands of clones, 9.5% to 12% being singletons. CD4+ naive, central memory, regulatory and stem cell-like memory subsets were isolated by sorting on CD45RO/CCR7/CD25/CD127/CD95/CD27.

V usage is TRBV29-1 and J usage is TRBJ2-2; the D gene is possibly TRBD1 (6 bases). Sequencing was performed on naive CD4+ T cells from blood. The sequence was collected from a woman younger than 35 in good health. CDR3 coding DNA: TGCAGCGTTCCCCAGGGGTCCGGGGAGCTGTTTTTT. Translating it yields CSVPQGSGELFF.